A single sample gave rise to the 32 T cell receptor beta chains below, sequenced in a study of shared clonotypes between healthy human individuals. The protocol was immunoSEQ multiplex PCR, while the TCRdb copy is restricted to in-frame clones and leaves out a portion. The table lists more than 2 million clones, 90% to 95% of them singletons. Sequencing used naive CD4+ T cells sorted from blood. Described subset: CD45RA+ positively selected. The receptor source for this set is a man aged 18 to 30 in good health.

The V gene is TRBV18, the J gene TRBJ1-1, with D unclear. V was shortened by 2 bases and J by 0 bases, with 7 bases between the two germline ends. The CDR3 length is 14 residues. Germline CDR1 and CDR2: KGHSH and LQKENI. CDR3 amino acids: CASSPGWVNTEAFF. The CDR3 DNA sequence: TGTGCCAGCTCACCAGGCTGGGTGAACACTGAAGCTTTCTTT.

The chain carries TRBV5-6 and TRBJ2-3; 9 positions match TRBD2. Looked up from germline, CDR1 is SGHDT and CDR2 is YYEEEE. The CDR3 totals 14 residues. J lost 5 bases, V lost 5 bases, and 6 bases had no gene match. The CDR3 protein is CASRIAGEGDTQYF. The CDR3 DNA reads TGTGCCAGCAGAATAGCGGGAGAGGGAGATACGCAGTATTTT.

The chain employs TRBV27 and TRBJ2-1, with 7 bases matching TRBD2. The germline CDR1 and CDR2 sequences are MNHEY and SMNVEV (reference sequence). CDR3 size: 15 residues. The V segment lost 4 bases and the J segment 2 bases; nucleotides outside the gene matches: 5. In DNA form, the CDR3 reads TGTGCCAGCAGTTCCAGCGGGACCCCCTACAATGAGCAGTTCTTC. Residues: CASSSSGTPYNEQFF.

The V and J genes are TRBV11-2 and TRBJ2-7; TRBD1 matches 12 bases. The CDR3 is 15 amino acids. The germline CDR1 and CDR2 sequences are SGHAT and FQNNGV. V dropped 5 bases and J dropped 7; count of bases not matched to a gene: 9. The CDR3 spells CASSPRDRGRGEQYF. CDR3 in DNA: TGTGCCAGCAGCCCCCGGGACAGGGGGCGTGGAGAGCAGTACTTC.

The chain combines TRBV28 with TRBJ1-1; D remains ambiguous. The CDR3 extends over 13 amino acids. From germline, CDR1 is MDHEN and CDR2 SYDVKM. Trimming took 7 bases from V and 0 from J, leaving 9 bases between them. The CDR3: CASIGFLNTEAFF. CDR3 nucleotides: TGTGCCAGCATAGGTTTCCTGAACACTGAAGCTTTCTTT.

The genes are TRBV7-2 and TRBJ1-5, with D hard to call. Germline assignment: CDR1 SGHTA and CDR2 FQGNSA. V lost 1 base to trimming and J lost 4 bases, with 8 bases between them. The CDR3 is 14 amino acids. CDR3 protein: CASSLETANQPQHF. The DNA of the CDR3 is TGTGCCAGCAGCTTAGAAACCGCTAATCAGCCCCAGCATTTT.

This chain joins TRBV19 and TRBJ2-7; possibly TRBD1 for D (5 bases). V was shortened by 6 bases and J by 2 bases, with 14 bases between the two germline ends. Germline V gene data show CDR1 as LNHDA and CDR2 as SQIVND (reference sequence). This CDR3 is 14 amino acids long. The DNA for the CDR3 is TGTGCCAGTAGCTACGACAGACTGACCTACGAGCAGTACTTC. Its protein is CASSYDRLTYEQYF.

The genes are TRBV5-5 and TRBJ2-7; 7 positions match TRBD1. This CDR3 is 17 amino acids long. The trim removed 0 bases at V and 0 bases at J, leaving 9 bases unmatched. Germline-derived CDR1 and CDR2 are SGHKS and YYEKEE (reference sequence). CDR3 region: CASSLVYATGSSYEQYF. CDR3 sequence (DNA): TGTGCCAGCAGCTTGGTATACGCGACAGGGAGCTCCTACGAGCAGTACTTC.

The gene calls are TRBV6-1 and TRBJ2-1, with TRBD1 as a possible D gene (5 bases). The CDR3 length is 14 residues. Trimming shortened V by 9 bases and J by 4 bases, and 16 bases separated the two germline ends. The germline V gene has CDR1 MNHNS and CDR2 SASEGT. The CDR3 DNA is TGTGCCAGTTCAGGGTTTACGGCTTACAATGAGCAGTTCTTC. Translation: CASSGFTAYNEQFF.

This chain joins TRBV5-4 and TRBJ1-4; TRBD1 matches at 7 bases. V lost 4 bases and J lost 6; bases outside the gene matches: 6. Germline V gives CDR1 SGHNT, CDR2 YYREEE (reference sequence). This CDR3 is 14 amino acids long. The CDR3 protein is CASSLQGLDEKLFF. CDR3 nucleotides: TGTGCCAGCAGCCTACAGGGGTTGGATGAAAAACTGTTTTTT.

This sequence joins TRBV6-5 and TRBJ1-6; D is unresolved. From germline, CDR1 is MNHEY and CDR2 SVGAGI. Trimming cost V 4 bases and J 6 bases, with 13 bases left between them. The CDR3 is 15 amino acids. The CDR3 DNA follows: TGTGCCAGCAGTTCTAGTCCGCTCTCTAATTCACCCCTCCACTTT. This encodes CASSSSPLSNSPLHF.

V is TRBV14 and J is TRBJ1-5; D is unclear. Trimming left V 3 bases short and J 7 bases short, with 10 bases between. Germline loops: CDR1 SGHDN, CDR2 FVKESK. The CDR3 totals 13 residues. The CDR3 sequence: CASSHRRRQPQHF. CDR3 nucleotides: TGTGCCAGCAGCCATCGAAGGAGACAGCCCCAGCATTTT.

This rearrangement joins TRBV28 to TRBJ1-1, with no clear D. Trimming took off 6 bases at V and 8 bases at J, with 10 bases between the two ends. Germline CDR1 is MDHEN and CDR2 is SYDVKM. The CDR3 spans 11 residues. The DNA of the CDR3 is TGTGCCAGCAGGAGCCCGGCGGAAGCTTTCTTT. It specifies CASRSPAEAFF.

V is TRBV4-1 and J is TRBJ2-7; 8 nucleotides agree with TRBD2. V trimming: 2 bases; J trimming: 0 bases; junction bases outside the gene matches: 6. Germline CDR1 MGHRA, CDR2 YSYEKL. The CDR3 has 16 amino acids. The CDR3 DNA reads TGCGCCAGCAGCCAATGGCTAGCGGGCCTCTCCTACGAGCAGTACTTC. It specifies CASSQWLAGLSYEQYF.

This clone was seen only once. The chain joins TRBV19 to TRBJ2-1; tentatively, D is TRBD1 or TRBD2 (5 bases each). V was shortened by 6 bases and J by 10 bases, with 10 bases between the two germline ends. The CDR3 totals 11 residues. CDR1 and CDR2 (germline): LNHDA, SQIVND (reference sequence). In DNA form, the CDR3 reads TGTGCCAGTAGAGGTTGGGGGGAGCAGTTCTTC. This translates into CASRGWGEQFF.

CDR3: CASSQDRPRGGPIQETQYF. CDR3 coding DNA: TGCGCCAGCAGCCAAGATCGCCCTCGTGGGGGACCCATCCAAGAGACCCAGTACTTC. The chain couples TRBV4-1 to TRBJ2-5, with D tentatively TRBD1 or TRBD2 (5 bases each). CDR3 length: 19 residues. Germline CDR1 reads MGHRA; CDR2 reads YSYEKL. V lost 0 bases, J lost 1 base, and 21 bases lay in between.

The V gene is TRBV6-1, the J gene TRBJ2-7; 7 nucleotides line up with TRBD2. The germline gives CDR1 MNHNS, CDR2 SASEGT. This CDR3 is built from 15 residues. V trimming: 4 bases; J trimming: 3 bases; junction bases outside the gene matches: 9. CDR3 in amino acids: CASSARGGYLYEQYF. The DNA of the CDR3 is TGTGCCAGCAGTGCAAGGGGAGGGTATCTCTACGAGCAGTACTTC.

This sequence joins TRBV29-1 and TRBJ1-1, with TRBD1 matching over 7 bases. The trim removed 4 bases at V and 6 bases at J, leaving 14 bases unmatched. CDR3 length: 15 residues. Germline-derived CDR1 and CDR2 are SQVTM and ANQGSEA. CDR3 sequence (DNA): TGCAGCGTTGGGGGAGGGGGCGCGTCTAGGTCTGAAGCTTTCTTT. The encoded protein is CSVGGGGASRSEAFF.

The CDR3 DNA reads as TGTGCCAGCAGCTTTACTAGGATTACCGGGGAGCTGTTTTTT. It translates to CASSFTRITGELFF. This chain connects TRBV11-2 to TRBJ2-2; possible D gene TRBD2, 5 bases. Trimming cost V 3 bases and J 5 bases, with 10 bases left between them. There are 14 residues in the CDR3. CDR1 and CDR2 from the germline V gene are SGHAT and FQNNGV.

V gene TRBV10-2 combines with J gene TRBJ2-7; possible D gene TRBD2, 6 bases. The CDR3 length is 12 residues. Germline CDR1 WSHSY, CDR2 SAAADI. V was shortened by 5 bases and J by 9 bases, with 14 bases between the two germline ends. The CDR3 nucleotides read TGCGCCAGCAGTTTCCCCGTCGGGGGGCAGTACTTC. Translation gives CASSFPVGGQYF.

V is TRBV5-4 and J is TRBJ2-3; 9 bases map to TRBD1. CDR1 SGHNT and CDR2 YYREEE come from the germline V gene (reference sequence). The CDR3 covers 17 residues. The junction had 11 bases not matched to a gene; V was cut back by 4 bases and J by 2 bases. The CDR3 spells CASSGGTDRGFTDTQYF. CDR3 bases: TGTGCCAGCAGCGGAGGTACGGACAGGGGATTCACAGATACGCAGTATTTT.

The J gene is TRBJ2-5, the V gene TRBV6-5; D is unresolved. Germline V gene data show CDR1 as MNHEY and CDR2 as SVGAGI. The germline V and J ends were trimmed by 4 bases and 1 base, with 10 bases remaining between them. This CDR3 comprises 14 residues. CDR3 DNA: TGTGCCAGCAGTTCAGACTGGGGCCAAGAGACCCAGTACTTC. It translates to CASSSDWGQETQYF.

CDR3 nucleotide sequence: TGTGCCAGCAGTTTATTTCGGGGGCAGACTAATGAAAAACTGTTTTTT. This codes for CASSLFRGQTNEKLFF. The V and J genes are TRBV28 and TRBJ1-4; D may be TRBD1 (6 bases). Germline V gives CDR1 MDHEN, CDR2 SYDVKM. V lost 1 base, J lost 2 bases, and 11 bases lay in between. The CDR3 consists of 16 residues.

V gene TRBV5-1 combines with J gene TRBJ2-4; no clear D gene. Germline V gives CDR1 SGHRS, CDR2 YFSETQ. The CDR3 totals 13 residues. Between the trimmed V and J ends, which lost 4 bases and 4 bases, there was a span of 9 bases. CDR3 loop: CASSLAEKNIQYF. CDR3 nucleotides: TGCGCCAGCAGCCTGGCGGAAAAAAACATTCAGTACTTC.

The chain employs TRBV5-6 and TRBJ2-7, with D tentatively TRBD2 (5 bases). Germline lookup yields CDR1 SGHDT and CDR2 YYEEEE. With 0 bases removed from V and 7 bases from J, the gap between germline ends came to 8 bases. This CDR3 spans 12 amino acids. The CDR3 region has the DNA TGTGCCAGCAGCTTGGTGGCGGGTGAGCAGTACTTC. Protein sequence: CASSLVAGEQYF.

Notes on this clone: This sample includes further DNA sequences coding for the same CDR3. The rearrangement joins TRBV30 to TRBJ1-6; 9 bases are a match to TRBD1. The CDR3 runs 12 residues. CDR1 and CDR2 (germline): GTSNPN, SVGIG (reference sequence). The trim removed 5 bases at V and 10 bases at J, leaving 3 bases unmatched. The CDR3 DNA follows: TGTGCCTGGGACAGGGGGGACTCACCCCTCCACTTT. It specifies CAWDRGDSPLHF.

The V call is TRBV7-9, the J call TRBJ2-1; D ambiguous. The germline gives CDR1 SEHNR, CDR2 FQNEAQ (reference sequence). Trimming pared 0 bases from V and 10 bases from J, leaving 7 bases between. This CDR3 has 12 residues. CDR3 protein: CASSLAGREQFF. The CDR3, as DNA: TGTGCCAGCAGCTTAGCTGGACGCGAGCAGTTCTTC.

This chain links TRBV27 with TRBJ1-6; D might be TRBD1 (5 bases). Germline V CDR1 and CDR2: MNHEY, SMNVEV (reference sequence). The CDR3 totals 14 residues. Between the trimmed V and J ends, which lost 0 bases and 10 bases, there was a span of 10 bases. DNA for the CDR3: TGTGCCAGCAGTTTATCAGGGGCACGGTCACCCCTCCACTTT. Translation gives CASSLSGARSPLHF.

The CDR3 loop is CASSRLRDEQYF. As DNA, the CDR3 is TGTGCCAGCAGTCGACTGCGGGACGAGCAGTACTTC. The chain uses TRBV6-5 and TRBJ2-7; a weak D match, TRBD2 (5 bases). The CDR3 runs 12 residues. Germline assignment: CDR1 MNHEY and CDR2 SVGAGI. The ends were cut back, 5 bases at V and 5 bases at J, with 10 bases in the middle.

The CDR3 coding sequence is TGTGCCAGCAGCTTGCGGACAGGCCTCGGGGAGCTGTTTTTT. Its protein is CASSLRTGLGELFF. The rearrangement joins TRBV5-6 to TRBJ2-2; 7 bases agree with TRBD1. CDR1 and CDR2 (germline): SGHDT, YYEEEE. The CDR3 sequence is 14 residues long. The junction had 4 bases not matched to a gene; V was cut back by 1 base and J by 7 bases.

The V call is TRBV19, the J call TRBJ2-2; 9 nucleotides match TRBD1. CDR1 LNHDA and CDR2 SQIVND come from the germline V gene (reference sequence). The CDR3 totals 16 residues. V was clipped by 5 bases and J by 6 bases; unmatched bases: 10. CDR3 protein: CASSSSGTGHSGELFF. In nucleotides, the CDR3 is TGTGCCAGTAGTTCCTCCGGGACAGGGCACTCCGGGGAGCTGTTTTTT.

This clone was observed once. The chain links TRBV6-5 to TRBJ2-7; 9 bases align to TRBD2. V shed 6 bases and J 2 bases; nucleotides not matched to a gene: 8. The germline V gene has CDR1 MNHEY and CDR2 SVGAGI. The length of the CDR3 is 15 residues. The CDR3 here is CASRSSGRSAYEQYF. CDR3 bases: TGTGCCAGCAGATCGAGCGGGAGGTCCGCCTACGAGCAGTACTTC.